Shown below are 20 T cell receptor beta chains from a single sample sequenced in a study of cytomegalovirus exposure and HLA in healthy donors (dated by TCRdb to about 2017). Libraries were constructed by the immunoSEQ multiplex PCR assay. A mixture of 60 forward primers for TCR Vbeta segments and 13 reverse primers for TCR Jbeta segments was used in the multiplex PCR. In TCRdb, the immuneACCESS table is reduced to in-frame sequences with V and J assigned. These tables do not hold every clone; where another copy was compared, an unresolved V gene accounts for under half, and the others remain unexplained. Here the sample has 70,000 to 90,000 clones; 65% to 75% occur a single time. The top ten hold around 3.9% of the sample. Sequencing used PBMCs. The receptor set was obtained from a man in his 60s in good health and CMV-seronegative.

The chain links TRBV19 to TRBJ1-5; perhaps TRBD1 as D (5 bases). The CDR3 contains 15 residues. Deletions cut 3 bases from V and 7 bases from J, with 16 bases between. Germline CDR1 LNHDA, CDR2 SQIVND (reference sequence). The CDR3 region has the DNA TGTGCCAGTAGTATCGGGGGAGGGTTCGGACAGCCCCAGCATTTT. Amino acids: CASSIGGGFGQPQHF.

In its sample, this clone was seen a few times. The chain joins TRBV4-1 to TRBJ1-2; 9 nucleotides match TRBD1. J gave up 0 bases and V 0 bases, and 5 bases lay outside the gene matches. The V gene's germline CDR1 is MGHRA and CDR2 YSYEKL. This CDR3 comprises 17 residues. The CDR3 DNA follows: TGCGCCAGCAGCCAAGAAGGACAGGGGCTTTCTAACTATGGCTACACCTTC. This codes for CASSQEGQGLSNYGYTF.

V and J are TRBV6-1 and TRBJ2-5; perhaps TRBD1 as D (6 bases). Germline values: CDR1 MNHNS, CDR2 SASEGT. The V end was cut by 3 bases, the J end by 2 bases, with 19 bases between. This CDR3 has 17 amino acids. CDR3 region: CASSELERTVTQETQYF. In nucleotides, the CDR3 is TGTGCCAGCAGTGAGCTAGAAAGGACAGTGACTCAAGAGACCCAGTACTTC.

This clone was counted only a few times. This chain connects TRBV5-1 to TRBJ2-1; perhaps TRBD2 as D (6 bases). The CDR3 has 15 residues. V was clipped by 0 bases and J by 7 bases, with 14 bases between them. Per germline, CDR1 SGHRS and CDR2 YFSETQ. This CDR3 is CASSLDGSLGNEQFF. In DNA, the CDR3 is TGCGCCAGCAGCTTGGACGGGAGTCTGGGGAATGAGCAGTTCTTC.

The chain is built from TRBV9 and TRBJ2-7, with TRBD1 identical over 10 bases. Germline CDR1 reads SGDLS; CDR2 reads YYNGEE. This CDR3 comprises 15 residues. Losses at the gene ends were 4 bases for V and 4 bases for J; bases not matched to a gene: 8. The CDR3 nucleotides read TGTGCCAGCAGCAAATTCGACAGGGGGCGGTACGAGCAGTACTTC. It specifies CASSKFDRGRYEQYF.

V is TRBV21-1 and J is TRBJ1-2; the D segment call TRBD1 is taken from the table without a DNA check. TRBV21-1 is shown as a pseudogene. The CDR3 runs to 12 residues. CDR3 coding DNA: TGTGCCAGCAGCAAAGACCGCAGGAGCTACACCTTC. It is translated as CASSKDRRSYTF.

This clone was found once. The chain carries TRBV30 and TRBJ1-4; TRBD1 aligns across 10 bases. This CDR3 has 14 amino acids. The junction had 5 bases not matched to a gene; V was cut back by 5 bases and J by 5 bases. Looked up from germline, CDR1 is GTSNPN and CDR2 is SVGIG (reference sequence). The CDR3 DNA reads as TGTGCCTGGGACAGGGGGCTGGGAAATGAAAAACTGTTTTTT. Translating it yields CAWDRGLGNEKLFF.

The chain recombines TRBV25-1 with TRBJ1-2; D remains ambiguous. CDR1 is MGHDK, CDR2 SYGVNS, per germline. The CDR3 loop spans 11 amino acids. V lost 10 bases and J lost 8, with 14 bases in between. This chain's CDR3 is CATSEGWGYTF. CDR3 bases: TGTGCCACCTCCGAGGGTTGGGGCTACACCTTC.

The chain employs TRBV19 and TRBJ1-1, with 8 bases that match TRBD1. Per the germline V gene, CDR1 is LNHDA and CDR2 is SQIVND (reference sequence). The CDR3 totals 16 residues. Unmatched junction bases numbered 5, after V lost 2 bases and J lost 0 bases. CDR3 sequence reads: CASSITPGGLNTEAFF. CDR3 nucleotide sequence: TGTGCCAGTAGTATAACCCCAGGGGGCTTGAACACTGAAGCTTTCTTT.

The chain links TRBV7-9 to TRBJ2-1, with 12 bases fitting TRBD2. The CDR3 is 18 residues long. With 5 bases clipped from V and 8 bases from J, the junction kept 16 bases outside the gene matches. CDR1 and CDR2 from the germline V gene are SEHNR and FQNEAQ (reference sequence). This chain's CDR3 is CASSHRGGVGLAGDEQFF. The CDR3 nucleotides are TGTGCCAGCAGCCACCGGGGCGGGGTGGGACTAGCGGGCGATGAGCAGTTCTTC.

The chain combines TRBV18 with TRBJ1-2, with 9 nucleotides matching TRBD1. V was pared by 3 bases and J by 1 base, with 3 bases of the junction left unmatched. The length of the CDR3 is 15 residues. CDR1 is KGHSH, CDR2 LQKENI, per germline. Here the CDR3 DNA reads TGTGCCAGCTCACCGGGGACAGGGATTAACTATGGCTACACCTTC. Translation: CASSPGTGINYGYTF.

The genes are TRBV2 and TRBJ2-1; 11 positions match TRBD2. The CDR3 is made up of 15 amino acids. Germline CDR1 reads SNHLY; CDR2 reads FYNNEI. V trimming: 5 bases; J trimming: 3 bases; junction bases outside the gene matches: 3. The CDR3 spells CASSPTSGGYNEQFF. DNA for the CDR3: TGTGCCAGCAGTCCAACTAGCGGGGGCTACAATGAGCAGTTCTTC.

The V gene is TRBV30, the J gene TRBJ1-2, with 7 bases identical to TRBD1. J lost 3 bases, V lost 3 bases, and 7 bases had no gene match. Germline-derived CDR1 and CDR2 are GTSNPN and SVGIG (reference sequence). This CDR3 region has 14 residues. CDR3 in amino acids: CAWRGYRGDYGYTF. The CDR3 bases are TGTGCCTGGAGAGGGTACAGGGGAGACTATGGCTACACCTTC.

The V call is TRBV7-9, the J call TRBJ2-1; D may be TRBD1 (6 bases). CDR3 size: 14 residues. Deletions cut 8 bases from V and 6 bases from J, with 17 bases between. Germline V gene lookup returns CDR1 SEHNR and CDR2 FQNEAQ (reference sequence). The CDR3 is CASVGGPGPNEQFF. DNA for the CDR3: TGTGCCAGCGTTGGGGGCCCTGGGCCCAATGAGCAGTTCTTC.

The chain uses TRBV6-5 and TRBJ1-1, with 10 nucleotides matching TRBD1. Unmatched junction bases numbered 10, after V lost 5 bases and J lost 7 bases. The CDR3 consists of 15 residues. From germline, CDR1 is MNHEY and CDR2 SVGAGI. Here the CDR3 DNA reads TGTGCCAGCAGTGGCCCAAGACAGGGGGCCAGTGAAGCTTTCTTT. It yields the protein CASSGPRQGASEAFF.

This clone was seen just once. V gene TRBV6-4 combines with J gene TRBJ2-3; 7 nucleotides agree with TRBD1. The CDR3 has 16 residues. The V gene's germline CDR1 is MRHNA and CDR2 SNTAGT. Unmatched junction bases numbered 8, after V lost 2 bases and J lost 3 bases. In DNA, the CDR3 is TGTGCCAGCAGTGACGGTAGAGGGGGCGCAACAGATACGCAGTATTTT. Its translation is CASSDGRGGATDTQYF.

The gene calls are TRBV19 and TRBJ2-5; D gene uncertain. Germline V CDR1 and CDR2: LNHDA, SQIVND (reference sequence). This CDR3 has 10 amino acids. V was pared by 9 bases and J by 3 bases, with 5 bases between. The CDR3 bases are TGTGCCAGCGGTAAAGAGACCCAGTACTTC. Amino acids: CASGKETQYF.

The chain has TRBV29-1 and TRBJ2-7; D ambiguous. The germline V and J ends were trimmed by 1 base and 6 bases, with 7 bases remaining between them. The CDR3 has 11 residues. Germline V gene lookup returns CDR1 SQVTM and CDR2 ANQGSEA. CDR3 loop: CSVEAFSEQYF. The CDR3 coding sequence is TGCAGCGTTGAAGCTTTTTCCGAGCAGTACTTC.

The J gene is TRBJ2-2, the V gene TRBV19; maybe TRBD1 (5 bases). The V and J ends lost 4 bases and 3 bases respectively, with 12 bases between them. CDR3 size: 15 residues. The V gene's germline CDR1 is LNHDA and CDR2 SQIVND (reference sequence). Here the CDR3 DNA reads TGTGCCAGTAGTAGCCCTCTAGGGGACACCGGGGAGCTGTTTTTT. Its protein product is CASSSPLGDTGELFF.

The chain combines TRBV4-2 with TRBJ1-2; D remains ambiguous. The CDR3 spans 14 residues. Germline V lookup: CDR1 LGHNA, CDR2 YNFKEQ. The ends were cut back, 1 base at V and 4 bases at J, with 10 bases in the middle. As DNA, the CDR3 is TGTGCCAGCAGCCAAGGCTACAGTAGCTATGGCTACACCTTC. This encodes CASSQGYSSYGYTF.